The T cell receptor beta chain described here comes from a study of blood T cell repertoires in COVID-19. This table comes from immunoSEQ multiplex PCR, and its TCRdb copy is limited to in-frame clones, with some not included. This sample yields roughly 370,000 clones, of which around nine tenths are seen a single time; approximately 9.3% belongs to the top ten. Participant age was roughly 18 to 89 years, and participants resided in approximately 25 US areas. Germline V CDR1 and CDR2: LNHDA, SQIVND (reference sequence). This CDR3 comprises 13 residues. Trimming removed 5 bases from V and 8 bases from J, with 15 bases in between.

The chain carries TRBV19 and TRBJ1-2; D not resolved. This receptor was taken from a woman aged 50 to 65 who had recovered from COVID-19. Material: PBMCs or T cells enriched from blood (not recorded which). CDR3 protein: CASSFRRGPGYTF. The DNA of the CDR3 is TGTGCCAGTAGTTTCCGGAGAGGGCCAGGCTACACCTTC.